This T cell receptor beta chain appears in the sequencing data of a study of monozygotic twins with inflammatory bowel disease. The unique tags termed UMIs, each holding a 6-nucleotide sample barcode, were added by means of template switching. TCRdb reworked the 5' RACE reads into one entry per CDR3 protein, no DNA. This sample's table has under 200,000 distinct CDR3 sequences. As for this clonotype: Its target is unknown.

Study-level results: Against healthy co-twins, IBD patients had lower TCRbeta diversity (measured by inverse Simpson). Especially where disease activity was present, IBD patients had fewer clonotypes in common with others than healthy twins did.

This CDR3 spans 14 amino acids. The germline V gene encodes CDR1 ENHRY and CDR2 SYGVKD. The genes are TRBV10-3 and TRBJ2-7; TCRdb's D gene call, TRBD2, goes unchecked for lack of DNA. Sequencing was done on a sample of blood. The sequence derives from a human donor with ulcerative colitis or Crohn's disease, or a healthy co-twin of an affected twin (not recorded which). The CDR3 sequence: CAISGTSGSPEQYF.